Given below is one T cell receptor (beta chain) in context. Its antigen is currently unknown. Using CD45RO/CCR7/CD25/CD127/CD95/CD27, CD4+ naive, central memory, regulatory and stem cell-like memory cells were sorted. Reverse transcribing all isolated RNA meant expressed TCRB transcripts were sequenced. Only in-frame clones appear in the TCRdb table, and some are missing; sequencing was by immunoSEQ multiplex PCR. Among about 740,000 clones listed, about an eighth were seen once. The CDR3 spans 17 residues. Per the germline V gene, CDR1 is SGDLS and CDR2 is YYNGEE. V dropped 0 bases and J dropped 5 bases, with 17 bases sitting between them. This entry is derived from a study of beta chain features in type 1 diabetes. Study-level findings and limits: Researchers reported that naive, central memory and Treg TCRB repertoires appeared more similar in patients than in healthy donors. Cells carrying high TCR expression could end up over-represented when cDNA is sequenced. Shorter TCRB CDR3s, moderately but significantly so, were found in Type 1 diabetes patients in all four CD4+ subsets.

This receptor was obtained from a man between 18 and 29 years old with type 1 diabetes. The chain employs TRBV9 and TRBJ1-4; unclear D gene. Sequenced material: naive CD4+ T cells from blood. The CDR3 spells CASSVGPPSYGNEKLFF. CDR3 bases: TGTGCCAGCAGCGTAGGACCACCCTCGTATGGGAATGAAAAACTGTTTTTT.